The clone carrying this TCR beta chain was seen at least ten times. The antigen remains undetermined. There are 14 residues in the CDR3. Germline CDR1 reads MNHEY; CDR2 reads SVGEGT. V lost 3 bases and J lost 2; bases outside the gene matches: 4. TCRdb reanalysed the 5' RACE reads using MiXCR and keeps one entry per CDR3 protein. The sample carries about 340,000 distinct CDR3 sequences, 3% to 4.5% recorded once. The sample comes from a study of T cells after yellow fever vaccination. Overall study findings and caveats: The secondary response peaked faster, at day 5 versus 15, but was weaker.

The source material was PBMCs, sampled 5 days after the yellow fever booster vaccination. The sequence was obtained from a man between 18 and 29 years old who received the YFV17D yellow fever vaccine. This chain links TRBV6-2 or TRBV6-3 with TRBJ2-7; TRBD1 matches 7 bases. The CDR3: CASSYYGTAYEQYF. DNA for the CDR3: TGTGCCAGCAGTTATTATGGGACAGCCTACGAGCAGTACTTC.